Described below is a single TCR beta chain sequence and its context. Its antigen is as yet unknown. Each patient experienced a relapse that followed autologous stem cell transplantation, and brentuximab vedotin exposure varied. The data derive from a study of PD-1 blockade in classical Hodgkin lymphoma. As for the study in general: Every 2 weeks, patients had 3 mg/kg nivolumab intravenously. Notes on the study in general: TCR diversity at baseline was reported to be reduced in newly diagnosed patients relative to healthy donors.

Profiled with immunoSEQ multiplex PCR; TCRdb holds only in-frame clones, not every one. The table records roughly 150,000 clones, 78% of them present only once. This TCR was sampled from a human donor with classical Hodgkin lymphoma. Sequencing was performed on peripheral blood mononuclear cells (PBMCs), taken before the second cycle of nivolumab.

Here the CDR3 DNA reads TGTGCCAGCAGGGGGACAGGGGGCTTCTATGGCTACACCTTC. Translated: CASRGTGGFYGYTF. The chain couples TRBV5-4 to TRBJ1-2, with TRBD1 matching over 12 bases. This CDR3 spans 14 amino acids. V was pared by 5 bases and J by 4 bases, with 3 bases of the junction left unmatched. The germline CDR1 and CDR2 sequences are SGHNT and YYREEE (reference sequence).